Detailed here is one TCR beta chain. Its antigen is unknown. PCR amplification relied on 60 Vbeta primers (plus 13 Jbeta primers). Sequencing used immunoSEQ multiplex PCR; TCRdb keeps in-frame clones, though not all of them. The sample has around 92,000 clones; 81% are singletons. V was cut by 2 bases and J by 0 bases, with 18 bases left in between. From germline, CDR1 is SGHDT and CDR2 YYEEEE. The CDR3 is made up of 17 amino acids. These data originate in a study of cytomegalovirus exposure and HLA in healthy donors. Study context: Counted in an early data release were about 85 million unique TCRs from HLA-typed donors. Study conclusions and caveats: Common viral pathogens were later found to be apparently linked to several of the most significant clusters. A prior analysis recorded that most TCR beta V segments were productive about 87% or about 30% of the time.

Sequenced material: PBMCs. The sequence was collected from a girl aged 2 to 9 in good health and CMV-seropositive. The rearrangement links TRBV5-6 to TRBJ2-7, with D uncertain. The CDR3 protein is CASSFESGVSISYEQYF. CDR3 coding DNA: TGTGCCAGCAGCTTTGAATCCGGTGTTAGTATCTCCTACGAGCAGTACTTC.